This entry concerns a single TCR beta chain. No antigen is known for it. The V gene's germline CDR1 is KGHSH and CDR2 LQKENI. V was clipped by 2 bases and J by 6 bases; unmatched bases: 11. The CDR3 has 16 residues. PCR used 60 Vbeta primers and 13 Jbeta primers. This table comes from immunoSEQ multiplex PCR, and its TCRdb copy is limited to in-frame clones, with some not included. The data show more than 110,000 clones, with roughly 80% seen just once and approximately 0.97% held by the top ten. This record comes from a study of cytomegalovirus exposure and HLA in healthy donors. Study-wide results and limits: The sole available immune exposure information was CMV serostatus. Relative to equally common others, HLA-associated TCR beta chains showed greater clonal expansion in a later analysis. Reports described diagnosis of cytomegalovirus status by the classifier as highly specific and sensitive.

This chain joins TRBV18 and TRBJ1-2; TRBD1 matches 8 bases. The sequenced sample consisted of PBMCs. The receptor's source is a young man in good health and CMV-seronegative. The CDR3 sequence is CASSPISRGLSHGYTF. CDR3 coding DNA: TGTGCCAGCTCACCAATCTCCAGGGGGCTTTCGCATGGCTACACCTTC.